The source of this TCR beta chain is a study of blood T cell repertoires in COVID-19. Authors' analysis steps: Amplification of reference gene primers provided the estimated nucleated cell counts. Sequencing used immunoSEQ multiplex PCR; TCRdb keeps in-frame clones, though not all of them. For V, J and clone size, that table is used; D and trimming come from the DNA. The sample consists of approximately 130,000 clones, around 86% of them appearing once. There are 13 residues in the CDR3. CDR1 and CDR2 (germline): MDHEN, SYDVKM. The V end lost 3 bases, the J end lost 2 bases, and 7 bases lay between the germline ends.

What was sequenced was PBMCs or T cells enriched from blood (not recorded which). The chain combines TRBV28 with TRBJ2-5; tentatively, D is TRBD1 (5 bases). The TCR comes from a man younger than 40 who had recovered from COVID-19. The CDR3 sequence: CASSFGAQETQYF. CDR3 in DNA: TGTGCCAGCAGTTTTGGGGCGCAAGAGACCCAGTACTTC.